One sample yielded the 8 T cell receptor beta chains listed below, sequenced in a study of blood T cell repertoires in COVID-19. This table comes from immunoSEQ multiplex PCR, and its TCRdb copy is limited to in-frame clones, with some not included. Found here are about 280,000 clones, roughly 85% of them singletons; the top ten hold 4.5% to 5.5%. The source material was peripheral blood. The receptors stem from a man between 45 and 60 years old with active or convalescent COVID-19.

This chain connects TRBV30 to TRBJ1-6, with 9 bases that match TRBD1. The CDR3 sequence is 14 residues long. Germline assignment: CDR1 GTSNPN and CDR2 SVGIG (reference sequence). Trimming cost V 4 bases and J 7 bases; bases outside gene matches: 5. DNA of the CDR3: TGTGCCTGGACTCTGACAGGGGGGAATTCACCCCTCCACTTT. Protein: CAWTLTGGNSPLHF.

The chain combines TRBV5-1 with TRBJ2-5; D gene unclear. The CDR3 runs to 14 residues. The V gene's germline CDR1 is SGHRS and CDR2 YFSETQ. Trimming took off 0 bases at V and 0 bases at J, with 6 bases between the two ends. CDR3 loop: CASSLDPYQETQYF. The CDR3 nucleotides read TGCGCCAGCAGCTTGGATCCTTACCAAGAGACCCAGTACTTC. The whole variable domain, filled in from reference TRBV5-1 and TRBJ2-5, reads KAGVTQTPRYLIKTRGQQVTLSCSPISGHRSVSWYQQTPGQGLQFLFEYFSETQRNKGNFPGRFSGRQFSNSRSEMNVSTLELGDSALYLCASSLDPYQETQYFGPGTRLLVL.

The chain links TRBV5-4 to TRBJ2-2; D remains unclear. Trimming cost V 6 bases and J 7 bases, with 10 bases left between them. From germline, CDR1 is SGHNT and CDR2 YYREEE (reference sequence). This CDR3 comprises 12 residues. The CDR3 DNA follows: TGTGCCAGCACCCGTCCCAGCGGGGAGCTGTTTTTT. Protein: CASTRPSGELFF.

The rearrangement links TRBV28 to TRBJ2-7, with D tentatively TRBD1 (6 bases). Trimming removed 8 bases at V and 6 bases at J, with 23 bases between. There are 15 residues in the CDR3. Per the germline V gene, CDR1 is MDHEN and CDR2 is SYDVKM. DNA for the CDR3: TGTGCCAGCTATCACAGGGCCGAGGGCACTCGCGAGCAGTACTTC. Its translation is CASYHRAEGTREQYF.

The gene calls are TRBV5-1 and TRBJ1-2; D possibly corresponds to TRBD1 (6 bases). V lost 0 bases and J lost 4, with 16 bases in between. The CDR3 sequence is 16 residues long. The germline gives CDR1 SGHRS, CDR2 YFSETQ. The CDR3 DNA follows: TGCGCCAGCAGCTTGGACGGGGGGGCGCGGGGCTATGGCTACACCTTC. Translating gives CASSLDGGARGYGYTF.

The V call is TRBV19, the J call TRBJ1-5; TRBD1 aligns across 7 bases. CDR3 size: 14 residues. The junction had 7 bases not matched to a gene; V was cut back by 8 bases and J by 3 bases. CDR1 LNHDA and CDR2 SQIVND come from the germline V gene (reference sequence). The CDR3: CASGTESYNQPQHF. The CDR3 bases are TGTGCCAGTGGGACAGAGAGTTACAATCAGCCCCAGCATTTT.

The chain links TRBV4-2 to TRBJ2-7; 8 bases fit TRBD2. The CDR3 totals 15 residues. V was clipped by 0 bases and J by 3 bases; unmatched bases: 4. The germline CDR1 and CDR2 sequences are LGHNA and YNFKEQ. CDR3 sequence reads: CASSQDLGRGYEQYF. The CDR3 DNA follows: TGTGCCAGCAGCCAAGATCTCGGGAGGGGCTACGAGCAGTACTTC.

The CDR3: CATRGLDRGRFAFF. The CDR3 coding sequence is TGTGCCACTAGAGGGCTTGACAGGGGGCGCTTTGCTTTCTTT. This chain links TRBV10-3 with TRBJ1-1, with 10 bases aligning to TRBD1. The CDR3 contains 14 residues. CDR1 and CDR2 (germline): ENHRY, SYGVKD. With V trimmed by 10 bases and J by 11 bases, 16 bases remained unmatched.